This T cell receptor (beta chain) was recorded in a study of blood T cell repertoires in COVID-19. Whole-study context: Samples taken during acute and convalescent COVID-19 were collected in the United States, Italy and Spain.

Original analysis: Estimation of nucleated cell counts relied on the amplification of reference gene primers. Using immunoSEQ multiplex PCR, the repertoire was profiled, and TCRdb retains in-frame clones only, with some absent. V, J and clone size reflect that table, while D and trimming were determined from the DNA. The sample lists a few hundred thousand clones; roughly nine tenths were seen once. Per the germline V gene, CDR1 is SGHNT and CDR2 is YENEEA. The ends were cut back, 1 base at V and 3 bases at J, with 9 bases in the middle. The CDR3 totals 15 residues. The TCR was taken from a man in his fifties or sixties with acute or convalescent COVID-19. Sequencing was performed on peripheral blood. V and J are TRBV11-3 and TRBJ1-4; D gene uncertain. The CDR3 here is CASSLGSTSNEKLFF. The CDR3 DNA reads TGTGCCAGCAGCTTAGGTTCCACATCTAATGAAAAACTGTTTTTT.